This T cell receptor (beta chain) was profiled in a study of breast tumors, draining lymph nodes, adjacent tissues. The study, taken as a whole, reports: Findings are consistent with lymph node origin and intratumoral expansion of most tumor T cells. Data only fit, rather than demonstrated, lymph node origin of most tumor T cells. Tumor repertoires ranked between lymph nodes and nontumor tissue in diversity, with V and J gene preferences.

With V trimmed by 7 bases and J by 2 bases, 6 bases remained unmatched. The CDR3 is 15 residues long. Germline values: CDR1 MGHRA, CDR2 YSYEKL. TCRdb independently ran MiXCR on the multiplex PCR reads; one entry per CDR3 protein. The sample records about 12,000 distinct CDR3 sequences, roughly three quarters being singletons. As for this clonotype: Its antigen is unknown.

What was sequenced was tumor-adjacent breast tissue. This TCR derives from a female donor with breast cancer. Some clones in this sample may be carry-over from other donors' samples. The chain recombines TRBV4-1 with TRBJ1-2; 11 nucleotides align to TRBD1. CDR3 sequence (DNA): TGCGCCAGCACCTATGGGGACAGGGGGAACTATGGCTACACCTTC. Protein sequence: CASTYGDRGNYGYTF.